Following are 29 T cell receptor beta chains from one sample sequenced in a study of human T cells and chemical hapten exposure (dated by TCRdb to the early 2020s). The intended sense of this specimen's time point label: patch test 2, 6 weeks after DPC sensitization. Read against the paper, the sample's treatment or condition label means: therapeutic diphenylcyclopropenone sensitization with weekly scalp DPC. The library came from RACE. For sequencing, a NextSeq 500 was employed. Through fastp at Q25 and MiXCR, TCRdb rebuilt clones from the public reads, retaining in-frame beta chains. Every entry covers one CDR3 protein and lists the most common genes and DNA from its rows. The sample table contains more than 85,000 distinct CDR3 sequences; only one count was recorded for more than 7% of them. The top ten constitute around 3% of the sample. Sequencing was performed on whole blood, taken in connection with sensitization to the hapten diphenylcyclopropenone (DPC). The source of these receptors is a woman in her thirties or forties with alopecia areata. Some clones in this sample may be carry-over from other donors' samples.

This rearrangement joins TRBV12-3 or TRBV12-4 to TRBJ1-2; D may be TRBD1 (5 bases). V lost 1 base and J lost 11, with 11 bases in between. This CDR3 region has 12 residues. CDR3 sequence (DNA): TGTGCCAGCAGTTTAGGGGGCCTCGAGTACACCTTC. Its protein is CASSLGGLEYTF.

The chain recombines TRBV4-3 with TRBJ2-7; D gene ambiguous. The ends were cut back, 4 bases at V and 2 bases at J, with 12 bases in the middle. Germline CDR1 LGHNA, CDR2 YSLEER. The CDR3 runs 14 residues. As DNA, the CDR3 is TGCGCCAGCAGCCCCGGTTCCTTAACCTACGAGCAGTACTTC. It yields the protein CASSPGSLTYEQYF.

CDR3 loop: CASSPNRDVYEQYF. The CDR3 nucleotides are TGTGCCAGTAGTCCGAACCGGGACGTCTACGAGCAGTACTTC. The V gene is TRBV19, the J gene TRBJ2-7; the D call may be TRBD1 or TRBD2 (5 bases each). V was shortened by 5 bases and J by 3 bases, with 14 bases between the two germline ends. The V gene's germline CDR1 is LNHDA and CDR2 SQIVND (reference sequence). This CDR3 has 14 residues.

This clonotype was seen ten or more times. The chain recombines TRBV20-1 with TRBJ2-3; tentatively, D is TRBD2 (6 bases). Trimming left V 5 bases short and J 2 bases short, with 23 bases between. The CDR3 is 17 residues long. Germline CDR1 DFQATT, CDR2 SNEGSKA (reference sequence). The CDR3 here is CSAPPRLSAGYTDTQYF. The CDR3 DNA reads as TGCAGTGCTCCGCCAAGGCTGTCGGCGGGGTACACAGATACGCAGTATTTT.

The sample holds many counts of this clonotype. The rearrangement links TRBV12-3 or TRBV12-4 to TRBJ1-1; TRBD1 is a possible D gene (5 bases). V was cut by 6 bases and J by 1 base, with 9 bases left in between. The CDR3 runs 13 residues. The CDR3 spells CASSQDRNTEAFF. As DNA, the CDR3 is TGTGCCAGCAGCCAAGACAGGAACACTGAAGCTTTCTTT.

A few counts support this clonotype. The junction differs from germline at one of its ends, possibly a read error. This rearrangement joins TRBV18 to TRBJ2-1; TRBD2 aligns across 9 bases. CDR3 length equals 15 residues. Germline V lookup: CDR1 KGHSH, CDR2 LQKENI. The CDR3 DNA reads TGTGCCAACTCACCACTGGCGGGGGGGCAGATTGAGCAGTTCTTC. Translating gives CANSPLAGGQIEQFF.

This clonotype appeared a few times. The CDR3 DNA reads as TGTGCCAGCAGTTTATACAGGGAGAGCAATCAGCCCCAGCATTTT. Its translation is CASSLYRESNQPQHF. The chain has TRBV12-3 or TRBV12-4 and TRBJ1-5; a possible D gene is TRBD1 (6 bases). There are 15 residues in the CDR3. V lost 2 bases and J lost 1, with 9 bases in between.

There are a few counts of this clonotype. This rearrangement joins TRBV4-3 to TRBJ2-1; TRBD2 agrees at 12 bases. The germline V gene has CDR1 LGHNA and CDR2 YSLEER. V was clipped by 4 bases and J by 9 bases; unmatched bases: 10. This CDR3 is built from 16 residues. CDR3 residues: CASSRTSGTPGGEQFF. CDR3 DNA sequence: TGCGCCAGCAGCCGGACTAGCGGGACACCTGGCGGTGAGCAGTTCTTC.

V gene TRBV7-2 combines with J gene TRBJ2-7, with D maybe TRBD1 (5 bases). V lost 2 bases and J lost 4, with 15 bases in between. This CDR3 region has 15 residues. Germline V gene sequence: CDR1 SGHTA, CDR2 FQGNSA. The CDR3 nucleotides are TGTGCCAGCAGCTTATCTGGCAGGGCCGGGTACGAGCAGTACTTC. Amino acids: CASSLSGRAGYEQYF.

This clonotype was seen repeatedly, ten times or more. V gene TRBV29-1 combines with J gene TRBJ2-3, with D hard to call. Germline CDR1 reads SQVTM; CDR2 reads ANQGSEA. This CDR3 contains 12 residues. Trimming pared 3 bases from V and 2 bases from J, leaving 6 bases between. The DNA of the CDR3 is TGCAGCGTTGACGGAAACACAGATACGCAGTATTTT. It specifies CSVDGNTDTQYF.

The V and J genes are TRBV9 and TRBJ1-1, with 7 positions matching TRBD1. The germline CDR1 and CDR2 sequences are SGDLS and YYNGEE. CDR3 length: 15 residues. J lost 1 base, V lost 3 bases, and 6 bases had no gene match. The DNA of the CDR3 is TGTGCCAGCAGCGCGACGGGACAGCCGAACACTGAAGCTTTCTTT. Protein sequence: CASSATGQPNTEAFF.

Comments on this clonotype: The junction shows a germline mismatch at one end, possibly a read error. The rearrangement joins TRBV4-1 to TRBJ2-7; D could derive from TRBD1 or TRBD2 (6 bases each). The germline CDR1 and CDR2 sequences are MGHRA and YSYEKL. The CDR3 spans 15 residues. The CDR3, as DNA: TGCGCCAGCAGCCAAGATAGGGGGGCCTCCGACGAGCAGTACTTC. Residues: CASSQDRGASDEQYF.

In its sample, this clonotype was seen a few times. CDR3: CSVEDGKGYGYTF. CDR3 nucleotide sequence: TGCAGCGTTGAAGATGGAAAGGGCTATGGCTACACCTTC. The genes are TRBV29-1 and TRBJ1-2; D is unresolved. Germline CDR1 SQVTM, CDR2 ANQGSEA. V dropped 0 bases and J dropped 4 bases, with 9 bases sitting between them. The CDR3 sequence is 13 residues long.

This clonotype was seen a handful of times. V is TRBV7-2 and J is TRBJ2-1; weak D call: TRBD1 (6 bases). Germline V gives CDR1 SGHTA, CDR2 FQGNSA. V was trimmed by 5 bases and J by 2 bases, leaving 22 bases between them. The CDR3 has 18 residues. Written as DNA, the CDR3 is TGTGCCAGCAGCCATCACCCCCCCAGGGGCGCTACCTACAATGAGCAGTTCTTC. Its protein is CASSHHPPRGATYNEQFF. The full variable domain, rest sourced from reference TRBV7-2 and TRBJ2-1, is GAGVSQSPSNKVTEKGKDVELRCDPISGHTALYWYRQSLGQGLEFLIYFQGNSAPDKSGLPSDRFSAERTGGSVSTLTIQRTQQEDSAVYLCASSHHPPRGATYNEQFFGPGTRLTVL.

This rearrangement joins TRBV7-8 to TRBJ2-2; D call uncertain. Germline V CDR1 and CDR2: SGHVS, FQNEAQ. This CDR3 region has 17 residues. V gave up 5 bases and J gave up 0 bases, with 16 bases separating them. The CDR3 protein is CASSAPGSQANTGELFF. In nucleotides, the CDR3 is TGTGCCAGCAGCGCCCCCGGGTCTCAGGCGAACACCGGGGAGCTGTTTTTT.

As DNA, the CDR3 is TGTGCCAGCAGTACGGGACAGATCTACCTAGCCAAAAACATTCAGTACTTC. Protein product: CASSTGQIYLAKNIQYF. The rearrangement links TRBV6-2 or TRBV6-3 to TRBJ2-4; 7 bases agree with TRBD1. The V gene end was trimmed by 5 bases and the J gene end by 0 bases; junction bases not matched to a gene: 10. The CDR3 contains 17 residues. The germline CDR1 and CDR2 sequences are MNHEY and SVGEGT.

The DNA of the CDR3 is TGTGCCAGCAGCTTAAGTGGGGTTCCTAATTCACCCCTCCACTTT. Residues: CASSLSGVPNSPLHF. This rearrangement joins TRBV11-2 to TRBJ1-6, with D uncertain. CDR1 SGHAT and CDR2 FQNNGV come from the germline V gene. Between the trimmed V and J ends, which lost 2 bases and 6 bases, there was a span of 11 bases. The CDR3 has 15 amino acids.

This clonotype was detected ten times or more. The CDR3: CASSLSLVRRLFF. In nucleotides, the CDR3 is TGTGCCAGCAGCTTATCTCTCGTGCGACGGCTGTTTTTT. This chain joins TRBV7-9 and TRBJ1-4, with D hard to call. With 2 bases removed from V and 14 bases from J, the gap between germline ends came to 15 bases. CDR1 is SEHNR and CDR2 is FQNEAQ in the germline V gene (reference sequence). The CDR3 runs 13 residues. Filled out from reference TRBV7-9 and TRBJ1-4, the complete variable domain reads DTGVSQNPRHKITKRGQNVTFRCDPISEHNRLYWYRQTLGQGPEFLTYFQNEAQLEKSRLLSDRFSAERPKGSFSTLEIQRTEQGDSAMYLCASSLSLVRRLFFGSGTQLSVL.

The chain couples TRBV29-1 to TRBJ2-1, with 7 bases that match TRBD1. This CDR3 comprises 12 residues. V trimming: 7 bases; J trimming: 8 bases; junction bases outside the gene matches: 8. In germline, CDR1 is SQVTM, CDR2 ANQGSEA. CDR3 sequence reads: CSGHRGGDEQFF. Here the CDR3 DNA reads TGCAGCGGCCACAGGGGTGGGGATGAGCAGTTCTTC.

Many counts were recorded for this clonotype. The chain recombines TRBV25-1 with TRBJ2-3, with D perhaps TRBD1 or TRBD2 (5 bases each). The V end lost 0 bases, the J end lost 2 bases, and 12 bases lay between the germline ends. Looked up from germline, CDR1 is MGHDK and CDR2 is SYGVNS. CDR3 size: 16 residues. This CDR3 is CASSEYQGTFTDTQYF. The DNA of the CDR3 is TGTGCCAGCAGTGAATATCAAGGGACCTTCACAGATACGCAGTATTTT. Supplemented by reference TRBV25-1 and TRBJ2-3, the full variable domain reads EADIYQTPRYLVIGTGKKITLECSQTMGHDKMYWYQQDPGMELHLIHYSYGVNSTEKGDLSSESTVSRIRTEHFPLTLESARPSHTSQYLCASSEYQGTFTDTQYFGPGTRLTVL.

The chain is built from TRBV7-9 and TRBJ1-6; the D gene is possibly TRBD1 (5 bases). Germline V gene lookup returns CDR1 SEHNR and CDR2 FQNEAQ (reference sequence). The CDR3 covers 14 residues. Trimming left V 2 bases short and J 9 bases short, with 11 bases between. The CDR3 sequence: CASSLTSGGSPLHF. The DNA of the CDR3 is TGTGCCAGCAGCTTAACATCGGGGGGTTCACCCCTCCACTTT.

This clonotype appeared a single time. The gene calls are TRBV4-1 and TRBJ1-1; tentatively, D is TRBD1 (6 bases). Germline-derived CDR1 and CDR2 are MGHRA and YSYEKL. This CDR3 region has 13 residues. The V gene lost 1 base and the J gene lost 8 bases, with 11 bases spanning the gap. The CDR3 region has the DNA TGCGCCAGCAGCCAAGGCGGGGGCGCGGAAGCTTTCTTT. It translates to CASSQGGGAEAFF.

In DNA form, the CDR3 reads TGTGCCAGCAGCCTGGGACAGGATAACTATGGCTACACCTTC. This sequence encodes CASSLGQDNYGYTF. The genes are TRBV7-9 and TRBJ1-2, with 8 bases lining up with TRBD1. The CDR3 spans 14 residues. Germline values: CDR1 SEHNR, CDR2 FQNEAQ (reference sequence). The junction had 3 bases not matched to a gene; V was cut back by 5 bases and J by 1 base. The variable domain in full, with the rest retrieved from reference TRBV7-9 and TRBJ1-2, is DTGVSQNPRHKITKRGQNVTFRCDPISEHNRLYWYRQTLGQGPEFLTYFQNEAQLEKSRLLSDRFSAERPKGSFSTLEIQRTEQGDSAMYLCASSLGQDNYGYTFGSGTRLTVV.

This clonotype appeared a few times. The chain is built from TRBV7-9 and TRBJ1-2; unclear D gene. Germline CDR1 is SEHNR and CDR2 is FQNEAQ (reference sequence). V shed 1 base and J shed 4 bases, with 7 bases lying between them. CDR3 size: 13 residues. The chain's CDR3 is CASSLDPIYGYTF. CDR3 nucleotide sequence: TGTGCCAGCAGCTTAGACCCGATCTATGGCTACACCTTC.

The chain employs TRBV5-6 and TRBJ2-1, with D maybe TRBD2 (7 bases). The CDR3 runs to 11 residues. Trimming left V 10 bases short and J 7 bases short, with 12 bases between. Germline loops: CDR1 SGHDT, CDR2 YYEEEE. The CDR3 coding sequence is TGTGCCTGGGGGGGCCAGAATGAGCAGTTCTTC. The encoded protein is CAWGGQNEQFF.

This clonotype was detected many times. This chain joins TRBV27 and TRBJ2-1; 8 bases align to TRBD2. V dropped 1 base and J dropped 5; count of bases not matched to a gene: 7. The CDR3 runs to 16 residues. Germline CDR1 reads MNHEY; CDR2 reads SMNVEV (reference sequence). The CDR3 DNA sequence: TGTGCCAGCAGTTTATTTTACGGGCGGGGGGACAATGAGCAGTTCTTC. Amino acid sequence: CASSLFYGRGDNEQFF.

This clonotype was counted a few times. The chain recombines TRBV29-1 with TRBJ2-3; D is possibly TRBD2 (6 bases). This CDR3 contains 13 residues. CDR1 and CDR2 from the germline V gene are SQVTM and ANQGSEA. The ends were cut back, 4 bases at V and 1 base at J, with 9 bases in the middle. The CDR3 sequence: CSVAGTRTDTQYF. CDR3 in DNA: TGCAGCGTTGCCGGGACTCGCACAGATACGCAGTATTTT.

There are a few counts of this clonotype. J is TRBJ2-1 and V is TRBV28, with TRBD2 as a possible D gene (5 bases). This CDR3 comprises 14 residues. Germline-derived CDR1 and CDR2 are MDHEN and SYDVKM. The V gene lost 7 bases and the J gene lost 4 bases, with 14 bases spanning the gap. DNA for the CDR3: TGTGCCAGCACCCGTCGCGGGCGTTACAATGAGCAGTTCTTC. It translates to CASTRRGRYNEQFF. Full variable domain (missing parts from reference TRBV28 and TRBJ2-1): DVKVTQSSRYLVKRTGEKVFLECVQDMDHENMFWYRQDPGLGLRLIYFSYDVKMKEKGDIPEGYSVSREKKERFSLILESASTNQTSMYLCASTRRGRYNEQFFGPGTRLTVL.

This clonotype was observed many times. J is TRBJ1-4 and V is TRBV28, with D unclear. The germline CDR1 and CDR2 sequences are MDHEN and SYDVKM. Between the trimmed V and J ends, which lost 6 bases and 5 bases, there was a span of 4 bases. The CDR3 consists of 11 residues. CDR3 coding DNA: TGTGCCAGCAGCTTGAATGAAAAACTGTTTTTT. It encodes CASSLNEKLFF. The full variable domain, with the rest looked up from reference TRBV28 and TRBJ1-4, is DVKVTQSSRYLVKRTGEKVFLECVQDMDHENMFWYRQDPGLGLRLIYFSYDVKMKEKGDIPEGYSVSREKKERFSLILESASTNQTSMYLCASSLNEKLFFGSGTQLSVL.